This TCR beta chain was captured in a study of T cells in Graves' hyperthyroidism and ophthalmopathy. This clonotype was picked up many times. The CDR3 extends over 15 amino acids. The V gene lost 6 bases and the J gene lost 4 bases, with 18 bases spanning the gap. CDR1 MDHEN and CDR2 SYDVKM come from the germline V gene. Amplification yielded TCR beta CDR3 regions, with RNA transcripts as the source. The TCR CDR3 first-round RT-PCR relied on the HTBI primer set. TCRdb passed the multiplex PCR reads through MiXCR, listing each CDR3 protein once. The sample contains roughly 740,000 distinct CDR3 sequences, 16% of which appear only once.

The chain employs TRBV28 and TRBJ2-5, with unresolved D. The sequencing sample was made of blood. This clonotype originated in a man aged 18-30 years with Graves' hyperthyroidism. DNA for the CDR3: TGTGCCAGCAGCTCTCTTCAGAGAGGTTCAGAGACCCAGTACTTC. Translating gives CASSSLQRGSETQYF.